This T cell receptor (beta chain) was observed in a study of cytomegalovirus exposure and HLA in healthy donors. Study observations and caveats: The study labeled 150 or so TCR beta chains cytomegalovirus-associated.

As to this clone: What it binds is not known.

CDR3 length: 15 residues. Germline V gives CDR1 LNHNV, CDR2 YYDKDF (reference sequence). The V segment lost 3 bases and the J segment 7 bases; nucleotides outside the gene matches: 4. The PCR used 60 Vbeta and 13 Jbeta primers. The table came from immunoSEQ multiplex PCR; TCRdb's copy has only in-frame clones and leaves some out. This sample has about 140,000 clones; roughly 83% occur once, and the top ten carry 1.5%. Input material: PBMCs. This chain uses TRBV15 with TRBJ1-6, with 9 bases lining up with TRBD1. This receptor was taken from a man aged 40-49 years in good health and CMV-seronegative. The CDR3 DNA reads TGTGCCACCAGCAGTGTCGGACAGGGGAATTCACCCCTCCACTTT. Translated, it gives CATSSVGQGNSPLHF.